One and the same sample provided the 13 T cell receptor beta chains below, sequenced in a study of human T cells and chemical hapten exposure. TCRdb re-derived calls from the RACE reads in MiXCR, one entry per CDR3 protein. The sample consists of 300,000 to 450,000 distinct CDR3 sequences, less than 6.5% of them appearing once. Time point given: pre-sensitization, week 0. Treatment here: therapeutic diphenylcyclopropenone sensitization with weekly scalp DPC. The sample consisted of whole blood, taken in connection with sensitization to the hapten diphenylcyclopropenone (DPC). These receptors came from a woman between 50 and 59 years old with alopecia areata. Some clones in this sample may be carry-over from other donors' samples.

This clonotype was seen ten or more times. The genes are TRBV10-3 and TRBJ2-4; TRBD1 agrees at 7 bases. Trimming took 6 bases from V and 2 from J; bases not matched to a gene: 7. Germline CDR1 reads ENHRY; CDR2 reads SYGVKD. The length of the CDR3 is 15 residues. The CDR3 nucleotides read TGTGCCATCAGGCGACAGGGTTTAACCAAAAACATTCAGTACTTC. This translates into CAIRRQGLTKNIQYF.

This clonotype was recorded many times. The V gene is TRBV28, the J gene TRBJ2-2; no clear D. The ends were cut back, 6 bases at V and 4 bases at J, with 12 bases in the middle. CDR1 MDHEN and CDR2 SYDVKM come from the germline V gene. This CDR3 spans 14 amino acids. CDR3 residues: CASRSASSTGELFF. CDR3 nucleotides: TGTGCCAGCAGATCGGCAAGTTCCACCGGGGAGCTGTTTTTT.

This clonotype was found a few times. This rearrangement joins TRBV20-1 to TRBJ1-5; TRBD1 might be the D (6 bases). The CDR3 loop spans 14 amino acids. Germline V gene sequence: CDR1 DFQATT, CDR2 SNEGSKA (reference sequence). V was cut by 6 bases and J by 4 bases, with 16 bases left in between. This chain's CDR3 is CSAWGHPGNQPQHF. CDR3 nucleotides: TGCAGTGCCTGGGGACACCCAGGGAATCAGCCCCAGCATTTT.

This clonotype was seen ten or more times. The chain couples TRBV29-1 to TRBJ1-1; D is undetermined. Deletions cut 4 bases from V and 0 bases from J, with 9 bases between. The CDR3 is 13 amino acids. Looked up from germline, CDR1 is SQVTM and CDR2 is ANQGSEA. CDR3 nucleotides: TGCAGCGTTGTAGGGCAGATGAACACTGAAGCTTTCTTT. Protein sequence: CSVVGQMNTEAFF. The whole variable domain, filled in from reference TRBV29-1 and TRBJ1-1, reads SAVISQKPSRDICQRGTSLTIQCQVDSQVTMMFWYRQQPGQSLTLIATANQGSEATYESGFVIDKFPISRPNLTFSTLTVSNMSPEDSSIYLCSVVGQMNTEAFFGQGTRLTVV.

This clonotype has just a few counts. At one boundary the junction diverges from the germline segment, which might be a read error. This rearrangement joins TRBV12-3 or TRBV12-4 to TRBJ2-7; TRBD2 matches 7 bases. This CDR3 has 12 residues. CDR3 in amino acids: CASGLPSGVMNF. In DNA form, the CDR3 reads TGTGCCAGCGGCCTACCCAGCGGGGTGATGAACTTC.

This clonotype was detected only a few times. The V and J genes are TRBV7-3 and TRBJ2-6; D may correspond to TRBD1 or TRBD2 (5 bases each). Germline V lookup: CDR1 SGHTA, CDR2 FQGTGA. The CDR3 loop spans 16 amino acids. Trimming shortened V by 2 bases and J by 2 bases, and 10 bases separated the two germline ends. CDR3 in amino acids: CASSLQSGPGANVLTF. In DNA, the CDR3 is TGTGCCAGCAGCTTACAATCGGGGCCTGGGGCCAACGTCCTGACTTTC.

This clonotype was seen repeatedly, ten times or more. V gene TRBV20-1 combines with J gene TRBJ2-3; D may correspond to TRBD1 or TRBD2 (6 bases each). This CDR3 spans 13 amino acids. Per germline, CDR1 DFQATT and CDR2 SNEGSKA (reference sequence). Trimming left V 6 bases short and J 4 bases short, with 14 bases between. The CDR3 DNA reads TGCAGTGCCGGGGGCTTTAGGTCAGATACGCAGTATTTT. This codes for CSAGGFRSDTQYF.

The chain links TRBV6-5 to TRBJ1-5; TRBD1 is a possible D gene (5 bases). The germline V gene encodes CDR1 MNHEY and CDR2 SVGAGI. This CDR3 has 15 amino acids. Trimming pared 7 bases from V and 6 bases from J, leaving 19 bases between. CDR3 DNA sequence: TGTGCCAGCATTCCCAGAGGGGAAGACAGTCAGCCCCAGCATTTT. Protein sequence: CASIPRGEDSQPQHF.

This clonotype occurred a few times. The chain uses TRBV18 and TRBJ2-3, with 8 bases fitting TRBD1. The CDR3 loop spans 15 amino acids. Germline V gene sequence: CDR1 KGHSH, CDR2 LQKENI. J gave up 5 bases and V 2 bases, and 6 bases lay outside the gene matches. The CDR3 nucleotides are TGTGCCAGCTCACCAATCAGGGGGCTGGAAGATACGCAGTATTTT. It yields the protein CASSPIRGLEDTQYF.

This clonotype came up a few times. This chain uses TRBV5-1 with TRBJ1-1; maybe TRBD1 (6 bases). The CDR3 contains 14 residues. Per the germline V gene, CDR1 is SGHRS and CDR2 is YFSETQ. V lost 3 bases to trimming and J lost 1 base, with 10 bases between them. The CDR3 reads CASSSRGQNTEAFF. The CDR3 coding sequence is TGCGCCAGCAGCTCCAGGGGCCAGAACACTGAAGCTTTCTTT.

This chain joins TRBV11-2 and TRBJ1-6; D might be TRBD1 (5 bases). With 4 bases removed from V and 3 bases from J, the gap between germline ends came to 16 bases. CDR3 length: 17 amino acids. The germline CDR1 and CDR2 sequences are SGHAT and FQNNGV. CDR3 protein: CASSSLPGTVYNSPLHF. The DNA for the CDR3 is TGTGCCAGCAGCTCCCTTCCCGGGACGGTCTATAATTCACCCCTCCACTTT.

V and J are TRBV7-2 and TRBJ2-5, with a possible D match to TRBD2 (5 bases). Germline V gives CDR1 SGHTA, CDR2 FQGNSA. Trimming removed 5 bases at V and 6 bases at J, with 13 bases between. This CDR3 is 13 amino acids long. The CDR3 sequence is CASSPGSGKTQYF. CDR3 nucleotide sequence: TGTGCCAGCAGCCCGGGGTCGGGGAAGACCCAGTACTTC.

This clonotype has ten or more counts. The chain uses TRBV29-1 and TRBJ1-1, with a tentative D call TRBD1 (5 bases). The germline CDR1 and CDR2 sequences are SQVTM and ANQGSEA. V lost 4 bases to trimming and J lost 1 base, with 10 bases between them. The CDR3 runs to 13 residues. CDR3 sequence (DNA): TGCAGCGTTGTGGCGGGGGGGAACACTGAAGCTTTCTTT. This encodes CSVVAGGNTEAFF.